This T cell receptor (beta chain) stems from a study of T cell changes during pregnancy in multiple sclerosis (dated by TCRdb to 2018 to 2020). Background on the whole study: The study examined how the T cell repertoire changed over the course of pregnancy in women with multiple sclerosis.

Library preparation was by the immunoSEQ multiplex PCR assay. TCRdb provides this immuneACCESS table in a form limited to in-frame rearrangements. Some clones are lacking; in checked studies, under half of them reflect an unresolved V gene, and why the rest are absent is not known. The sample includes 40,000 to 45,000 clones, with more than 80% observed a single time. About 0.7% of the sample is held by the ten biggest clonotypes. A note on this clone: It has no known antigen specificity. There are no base qualities to consult, and no much larger clone falls within one base.

At the junction V is shortened by 4 bases and J by 11 bases; bases outside the gene matches: 8. The germline V gene supplies CDR1 SGHRS and CDR2 YFSETQ. The CDR3 measures 13 amino acids from cysteine to phenylalanine. The read is trimmed to its CDR3 DNA, 39 bases read in frame from base 1. Sample: CD4+ T cells from peripheral blood mononuclear cells, taken before pregnancy. This TCR was recovered from a female donor with multiple sclerosis, enrolled in a pregnancy study. Recombination linked TRBV5-1 to TRBJ1-1; the junction holds 10 bases that match TRBD1. For the CDR3, the sequence is CASSATTGGPAFF. The base sequence is TGCGCCAGCAGCGCCACGACAGGGGGCCCGGCTTTCTTT. When the CDR3 is completed using the reference TRBV5-1 and TRBJ1-1 genes on either side, the full variable domain is KAGVTQTPRYLIKTRGQQVTLSCSPISGHRSVSWYQQTPGQGLQFLFEYFSETQRNKGNFPGRFSGRQFSNSRSEMNVSTLELGDSALYLCASSATTGGPAFFGQGTRLTVV.